This TCR beta chain appears in the sequencing data of a study of spatial heterogeneity in lung cancer. Study as a whole: There was a strong correlation between the counts of TCR transcripts measured in tumor regions and a T cell transcriptional module score that was calculated from matched bulk RNA-seq.

By proportion, this clonotype is medium-sized (0.01 to 0.1%). Its cognate antigen is unknown. Time point noted: sample taken at primary tumor resection. Samples were obtained from some 70 donors, all untreated early-stage non-small cell lung cancer patients. The authors sequenced whole RNA from tumor, nontumor lung or frozen PBMC without sorting. TCRdb recomputed calls from the 5' RACE reads with MiXCR, one row per CDR3 protein. The repertoire has approximately 6,600 distinct CDR3 sequences, approximately 1.3% of them found once; the top ten carry 9.7%. Study-wide results and limits: Ubiquitous and regional nonsynonymous mutations were each tracked by the matching count of ubiquitous or regional expanded TCRs. Expanded intratumoral alpha and beta TCR counts tracked tumor mutation counts.

Trimming cost V 6 bases and J 3 bases, with 5 bases left between them. Germline V gives CDR1 MNHEY, CDR2 SVGAGI. The CDR3 runs 11 residues. The sample in question was lung tumor tissue, obtained at surgery. The chain combines TRBV6-5 with TRBJ1-2; D unclear. The TCR originated in a male donor with early-stage non-small cell lung cancer. In nucleotides, the CDR3 is TGTGCCAGCAGGCGAGACTATGGCTACACCTTC. Translation: CASRRDYGYTF.